The clone carrying this T cell receptor beta chain has a single count. Its antigen is unidentified. Using immunoSEQ multiplex PCR, the repertoire was profiled, and TCRdb retains in-frame clones only, with some absent. The sample shows roughly 100,000 clones, approximately 97% of them seen only once. This entry is derived from a study of siplizumab effects on memory and regulatory T cells. Study outcomes and limitations: Siplizumab significantly decreased alloreactive sequences from unstimulated CD4+ memory cells. Greater diversity than memory cells seemed evident in naive T cells, which also appeared to be major alloresponse contributors. Treg-derived clones made up an average of around 70% of mappable alloreactive CD4+ clones with siplizumab and roughly 29% in controls. There was no confirmation of the suppressive function of proliferating Tregs from siplizumab cultures.

This sequence originates from a human donor in good health. Sequenced input: naive CD4+ T cells sorted from blood.

The CDR3 reads CAISESAQNNSPLHF. CDR3 DNA: TGTGCCATCAGTGAGTCAGCACAGAATAATTCACCCCTCCACTTT. The V call is TRBV10-3, the J call TRBJ1-6; no firm D call. This CDR3 contains 15 residues. The V end lost 0 bases, the J end lost 5 bases, and 8 bases lay between the germline ends. Germline V lookup: CDR1 ENHRY, CDR2 SYGVKD.